This T cell receptor (beta chain) was documented in a study of cytomegalovirus exposure and HLA in healthy donors. Amplification used 60 Vbeta primers and 13 Jbeta primers. Clones were read by immunoSEQ multiplex PCR, and TCRdb kept only the in-frame ones, dropping some. The sample holds 110,000 to 150,000 clones; 65% to 85% are singletons and the top ten take 3% to 4.5%. Note on this clone: Its antigen remains unidentified.

Whole-study results and caveats: Within the data, a cluster of highly shared sequence variants was likely a sequencing artifact. Segments of the TCR beta V type were, in most cases, productive about 90% or about 30% of the time in an earlier analysis. Per a later analysis, roughly 17,000 TCR beta sequences showed association with HLA alleles at 0.05 false discovery rate.

Germline CDR1 is ENHRY and CDR2 is SYGVKD. V lost 10 bases to trimming and J lost 3 bases, with 22 bases between them. The CDR3 is made up of 15 amino acids. The source material was PBMCs. This chain joins TRBV10-3 and TRBJ2-7; D is perhaps TRBD2 (6 bases). This receptor was taken from a male donor in good health and CMV-seronegative. The DNA of the CDR3 is TGTGCCACCGGGGTCCCCCGGGACGGGAGCTACGAGCAGTACTTC. Its translation: CATGVPRDGSYEQYF.